This passage covers 4 T cell receptor beta chains from one sample sequenced in a study of T cells in tumors after PD-1 blockade. The repertoire was sequenced with immunoSEQ multiplex PCR; TCRdb's copy has only in-frame clones and lacks some. The sample has around 46,000 clones, approximately 75% seen once. This sample comprised PBMCs, obtained before anti-PD-1 treatment. The receptors shown here come from a human donor with basal cell carcinoma.

The rearrangement uses TRBV30 and TRBJ1-6; 8 bases are a match to TRBD1. V shed 4 bases and J 5 bases; nucleotides not matched to a gene: 4. Germline CDR1 reads GTSNPN; CDR2 reads SVGIG (reference sequence). This CDR3 spans 14 amino acids. The CDR3 spells CAWKQGENNSPLHF. CDR3 nucleotide sequence: TGTGCCTGGAAACAGGGGGAAAATAATTCACCCCTCCACTTT. Full variable domain (rest looked up from reference TRBV30 and TRBJ1-6): SQTIHQWPATLVQPVGSPLSLECTVEGTSNPNLYWYRQAAGRGLQLLFYSVGIGQISSEVPQNLSASRPQDRQFILSSKKLLLSDSGFYLCAWKQGENNSPLHFGNGTRLTVT.

The chain links TRBV15 to TRBJ2-4; no firm D call. This CDR3 has 15 residues. Germline V gene sequence: CDR1 LNHNV, CDR2 YYDKDF (reference sequence). The ends were cut back, 1 base at V and 1 base at J, with 8 bases in the middle. Here the CDR3 reads CATSRGGLAKNIQYF. CDR3 nucleotides: TGTGCCACCAGCAGAGGCGGTCTTGCCAAAAACATTCAGTACTTC. Complete variable domain (other parts from reference TRBV15 and TRBJ2-4): DAMVIQNPRYQVTQFGKPVTLSCSQTLNHNVMYWYQQKSSQAPKLLFHYYDKDFNNEADTPDNFQSRRPNTSFCFLDIRSPGLGDTAMYLCATSRGGLAKNIQYFGAGTRLSVL.

This clone came up a few times. V is TRBV28 and J is TRBJ2-7; D uncertain. The CDR3 contains 14 residues. CDR1 is MDHEN and CDR2 is SYDVKM in the germline V gene. The V end lost 6 bases, the J end lost 3 bases, and 15 bases lay between the germline ends. CDR3 nucleotides: TGTGCCAGCAGCGGCAGCGCCCGAGGCTACGAGCAGTACTTC. Protein product: CASSGSARGYEQYF. Full variable domain (outside the CDR3, taken from reference TRBV28 and TRBJ2-7): DVKVTQSSRYLVKRTGEKVFLECVQDMDHENMFWYRQDPGLGLRLIYFSYDVKMKEKGDIPEGYSVSREKKERFSLILESASTNQTSMYLCASSGSARGYEQYFGPGTRLTVT.

As concerns this clone: At one boundary the junction diverges from the germline segment, which might be a read error. The rearrangement uses TRBV2 and TRBJ2-1; 10 nucleotides match TRBD2. The germline gives CDR1 SNHLY, CDR2 FYNNEI. The CDR3 runs 18 residues. The CDR3 here is CASRILRVGAGGYNGQFF. CDR3 DNA: TGTGCCAGCAGAATATTGCGAGTGGGAGCGGGGGGGTACAATGGGCAGTTCTTC.